This T cell receptor (beta chain) emerged from a study of T cells after yellow fever vaccination. Looking at the study overall: Preparation of the low-cell-number fractions used SMART-Seq v4 Ultra Low Input.

TCRdb re-analysed the 5' RACE reads in MiXCR, keeping a single row per CDR3 protein. The sample yields 610,000 or so distinct CDR3 sequences, around 12% seen once. The germline V and J ends were trimmed by 2 bases and 1 base, with 13 bases remaining between them. Germline V gene lookup returns CDR1 SGHDT and CDR2 YYEEEE. The CDR3 has 15 amino acids. This clonotype has only a few counts. The V call is TRBV5-6, the J call TRBJ2-7; perhaps TRBD1 as D (5 bases). The sequencing used PBMCs, collected on the day of the yellow fever booster vaccination. This TCR was recovered from a man aged 25 to 45 who received the YFV17D yellow fever vaccine. CDR3 DNA: TGTGCCAGCAGCTTTGGTGACAGATTGTCCTACGAGCAGTACTTC. Translating gives CASSFGDRLSYEQYF.